This T cell receptor beta chain was recorded in a study of vaccination and CD4 T cells after COVID-19. The CDR3 runs to 15 residues. V lost 1 base to trimming and J lost 6 bases; unmatched junction nucleotides: 6. Looked up from germline, CDR1 is DFQATT and CDR2 is SNEGSKA (reference sequence). Treatment here: approximately nine-day PBMC culture with coronavirus spike peptide pools or control peptides (ViraFEST assay). This clonotype was observed a few times. Its antigen is as yet unknown. An Oncomine TCR Beta short-read assay was used to sequence the DNA from cultured CD4+ T cells. TCRdb processed the PCR reads anew with MiXCR; each CDR3 protein has one entry. This sample has 11,000 or so distinct CDR3 sequences, with around half found just once.

The specimen sequenced was CD4+ T cells from blood, cultured in vitro. The TCR sequence derives from a human donor who had recovered from COVID-19. V gene TRBV20-1 combines with J gene TRBJ1-2; TRBD1 matches at 12 bases. The CDR3 protein is CSARGSGTGGHGYTF. CDR3 sequence (DNA): TGCAGTGCTAGAGGATCGGGGACAGGGGGCCATGGCTACACCTTC.